These T cell receptor beta chains were read from a single sample in a study of Ad26.COV2.S vaccination and SARS-CoV-2 variants. Using immunoSEQ multiplex PCR, the repertoire was profiled, and TCRdb retains in-frame clones only, with some absent. This table has hundreds of thousands of clones, around 89% appearing once. Sequenced here: peripheral blood, sampled in a trial of Ad26.COV2.S vaccine versus placebo. The origin of the receptors is a person between 18 and 65 years old who received the Ad26.COV2.S COVID-19 vaccine or a placebo. CDR3s include the opening cysteine and the closing phenylalanine or tryptophan. A clone size is listed for some rows: how often the clone was seen (once, few, many), or a class if it is expanded.

V gene | clone size | CDR3 protein
TRBV7-9 | . | CASSYGQGYGYTF
TRBV5-1 | . | CASSSPGLAGHSYNEQFF
TRBV19 | . | CASSILRGQGMNSPLHF
TRBV9 | . | CASSALTSGYTF
TRBV3-1/TRBV3-2 | . | CASSQGPNTEAFF
TRBV21-1 | once | CASRKKARDRNTEAFF
TRBV14 | . | CASSQDRLAGHRGDEQFF
TRBV15 | . | CATSRDRDSSAKNIQYF
TRBV4-3 | . | CASSQIGQGSFPYGYTF
TRBV7-3 | . | CASSLNPPGPGNTIYF
TRBV27 | . | CASSLTRPGGSAKNIQYF
TRBV5-1 | . | CASSLADRDGNTIYF
TRBV5-1 | . | CASSLLATGELFF
TRBV27 | . | CASSLQAGPTYEQYF